The sequence of this TCR beta chain was determined in a study of blood T cell repertoires in COVID-19. Turning to the study itself: Both acute and convalescent COVID-19 samples were obtained from the United States, Italy and Spain.

The CDR3 extends over 15 amino acids. Trimming took 5 bases from V and 5 from J; bases not matched to a gene: 8. CDR1 SEHNR and CDR2 FQNEAQ come from the germline V gene (reference sequence). Participant-reported clinical history was the basis for cohort assignment. Participants in the exposed group had met a COVID-19 case in the 2 weeks before joining the study. Here immunoSEQ multiplex PCR was the method, and the copy in TCRdb shows in-frame clones only, minus some. The sample consists of nearly 300,000 clones, approximately 89% of them appearing once. This receptor was identified in a woman in her fifties or sixties who had been exposed to COVID-19. The sample was PBMCs or T cells enriched from blood (not recorded which). This rearrangement joins TRBV7-9 to TRBJ1-1, with TRBD1 matching over 10 bases. CDR3: CASSPRQGALTEAFF. CDR3 sequence (DNA): TGTGCCAGCAGCCCCCGACAGGGGGCGCTTACTGAAGCTTTCTTT.